Sequencing of this T cell receptor beta chain was carried out in a study of T cell responses to AZD1222 COVID-19 vaccine. This clone occurred a few times. Assay used: immunoSEQ multiplex PCR; TCRdb lists only in-frame clones, some missing. The table shows some 48,000 clones, with roughly 85% occurring only once. This clonotype was obtained from an adult who received the AZD1222 COVID-19 vaccine. The sample here was peripheral blood, taken 28 days after the second AZD1222 dose.

The DNA for the CDR3 is TGTGCCAGCAGTTTTACAGGGAACACTGAAGCTTTCTTT. The encoded protein is CASSFTGNTEAFF. This rearrangement joins TRBV27 to TRBJ1-1, with D perhaps TRBD1 (5 bases). The length of the CDR3 is 13 residues. Trimming pared 3 bases from V and 1 base from J, leaving 6 bases between. Germline assignment: CDR1 MNHEY and CDR2 SMNVEV (reference sequence).